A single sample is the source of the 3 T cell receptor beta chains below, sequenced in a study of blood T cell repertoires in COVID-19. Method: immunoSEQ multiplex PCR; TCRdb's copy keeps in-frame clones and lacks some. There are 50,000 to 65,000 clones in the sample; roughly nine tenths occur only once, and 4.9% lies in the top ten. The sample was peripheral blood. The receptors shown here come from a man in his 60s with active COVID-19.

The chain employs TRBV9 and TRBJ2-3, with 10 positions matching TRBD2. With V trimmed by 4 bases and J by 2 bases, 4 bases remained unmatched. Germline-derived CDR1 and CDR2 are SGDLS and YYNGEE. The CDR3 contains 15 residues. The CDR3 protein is CASSYSGRFTDTQYF. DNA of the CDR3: TGTGCCAGCAGCTATAGCGGGAGGTTCACAGATACGCAGTATTTT.

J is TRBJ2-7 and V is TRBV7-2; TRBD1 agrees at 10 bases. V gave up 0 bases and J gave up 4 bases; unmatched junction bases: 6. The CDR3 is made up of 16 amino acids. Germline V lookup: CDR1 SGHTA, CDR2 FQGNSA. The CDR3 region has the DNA TGTGCCAGCAGCTTAGCTCTGGGACAGGGGTGGTACGAGCAGTACTTC. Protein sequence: CASSLALGQGWYEQYF.

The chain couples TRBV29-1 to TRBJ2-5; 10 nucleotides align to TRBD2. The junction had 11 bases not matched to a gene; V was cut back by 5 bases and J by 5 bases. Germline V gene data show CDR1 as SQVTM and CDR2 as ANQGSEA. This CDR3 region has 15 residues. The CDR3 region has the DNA TGCAGCGTTTCGGGAGCGGGAGGGCTGGGGGAGACCCAGTACTTC. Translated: CSVSGAGGLGETQYF.